Listed here are 17 T cell receptor beta chains from one sample, sequenced in a study of T cells after posttransplantation cyclophosphamide. Sequencing was performed with immunoSEQ multiplex PCR; in TCRdb, only in-frame clones are kept and a portion is missing. The sample yields around 66,000 clones, just under 95% seen once. Sequenced sample: PBMCs. These receptors came from a woman younger than 45 in good health and a related stem cell transplant donor.

This rearrangement joins TRBV7-9 to TRBJ1-2; 11 bases are shared with TRBD1. The CDR3 consists of 15 residues. Per the germline V gene, CDR1 is SEHNR and CDR2 is FQNEAQ (reference sequence). V gave up 3 bases and J gave up 8 bases; unmatched junction bases: 8. The CDR3 DNA sequence: TGTGCCAGCAGCTTGGACAGGGGGCTTAATAGGGGCTACACCTTC. Translated: CASSLDRGLNRGYTF.

The chain uses TRBV15 and TRBJ2-3, with D maybe TRBD1 (8 bases). Deletions cut 5 bases from V and 4 bases from J, with 16 bases between. Per germline, CDR1 LNHNV and CDR2 YYDKDF (reference sequence). CDR3 size: 15 residues. This chain's CDR3 is CATSLQGGASDTQYF. CDR3 nucleotide sequence: TGTGCCACCAGCCTACAGGGGGGGGCTTCAGATACGCAGTATTTT.

The rearrangement uses TRBV19 and TRBJ1-2; D gene uncertain. The CDR3 is made up of 13 amino acids. The germline V gene encodes CDR1 LNHDA and CDR2 SQIVND (reference sequence). The V gene lost 5 bases and the J gene lost 2 bases, with 9 bases spanning the gap. The CDR3 loop reads CASSSQSNYGYTF. DNA for the CDR3: TGTGCCAGTAGTTCGCAGTCAAACTATGGCTACACCTTC.

The rearrangement joins TRBV30 to TRBJ1-4; a possible D gene is TRBD1 (5 bases). With 2 bases removed from V and 8 bases from J, the gap between germline ends came to 12 bases. There are 13 residues in the CDR3. CDR1 and CDR2 (germline): GTSNPN, SVGIG (reference sequence). CDR3 sequence (DNA): TGTGCCTGGAGTCTAGGGGATTCCGAAAAACTGTTTTTT. Amino acid sequence: CAWSLGDSEKLFF.

J is TRBJ1-4 and V is TRBV30; D is unresolved. Germline CDR1 GTSNPN, CDR2 SVGIG (reference sequence). Trimming removed 0 bases from V and 5 bases from J, with 10 bases in between. This CDR3 region has 14 residues. Here the CDR3 DNA reads TGTGCCTGGAGTGTCCCATGGGGAAATGAAAAACTGTTTTTT. Encoded protein: CAWSVPWGNEKLFF.

The V gene is TRBV7-2, the J gene TRBJ2-3, with TRBD1 matching over 8 bases. V was pared by 5 bases and J by 7 bases, with 14 bases of the junction left unmatched. The CDR3 sequence is 16 residues long. CDR1 SGHTA and CDR2 FQGNSA come from the germline V gene. The CDR3 DNA sequence: TGTGCCAGCAGCATTCAGGGGGCGCTCGGGGGATATACGCAGTATTTT. It translates to CASSIQGALGGYTQYF.

The CDR3 protein is CASSSGQGLAKNIQYF. CDR3 sequence (DNA): TGTGCCAGCAGCTCGGGACAGGGGTTAGCCAAAAACATTCAGTACTTC. The chain combines TRBV5-4 with TRBJ2-4; 10 nucleotides align to TRBD1. Per the germline V gene, CDR1 is SGHNT and CDR2 is YYREEE (reference sequence). With V trimmed by 3 bases and J by 0 bases, 3 bases remained unmatched. The CDR3 spans 16 residues.

The chain links TRBV6-5 to TRBJ1-5, with D unresolved. In germline, CDR1 is MNHEY, CDR2 SVGAGI. Trimming removed 6 bases at V and 0 bases at J, with 6 bases between. This CDR3 comprises 13 residues. CDR3 residues: CASSRYSNQPQHF. The CDR3 DNA sequence: TGTGCCAGCAGCCGTTATAGCAATCAGCCCCAGCATTTT.

The CDR3 DNA follows: TGTGCCAGCAGCTCCCGGCCCGGCACTGAAGCTTTCTTT. Protein sequence: CASSSRPGTEAFF. J is TRBJ1-1 and V is TRBV13, with no clear D. The CDR3 runs to 13 residues. Trimming stripped 4 bases from V and 4 bases from J, with 10 bases between. Germline V gene sequence: CDR1 PRHDT, CDR2 FYEKMQ (reference sequence).

This clone showed up just once. The chain couples TRBV2 to TRBJ1-4, with 10 bases lining up with TRBD1. Germline loops: CDR1 SNHLY, CDR2 FYNNEI. The ends lost 4 bases at V and 5 bases at J; junction bases unmatched: 4. CDR3 length: 15 amino acids. CDR3 in amino acids: CASSGGTGANEKLFF. In DNA, the CDR3 is TGTGCCAGCAGTGGGGGGACAGGGGCAAATGAAAAACTGTTTTTT.

The J gene is TRBJ1-2, the V gene TRBV10-3, with TRBD1 identical over 10 bases. The V and J ends lost 9 bases and 6 bases, in that order; junction bases with no gene match: 4. Germline CDR1 reads ENHRY; CDR2 reads SYGVKD. The CDR3 loop spans 12 amino acids. The CDR3 nucleotides read TGTGCCATAGACAGGGGGCGGGATGGCTACACCTTC. Translation: CAIDRGRDGYTF.

This rearrangement joins TRBV29-1 to TRBJ2-7; tentative D call: TRBD1 (5 bases). V lost 4 bases and J 1 base, leaving 11 bases between the germline ends. The CDR3 length is 13 residues. Looked up from germline, CDR1 is SQVTM and CDR2 is ANQGSEA. CDR3 in amino acids: CSVGTRVSYEQYF. CDR3 nucleotides: TGCAGCGTTGGGACACGTGTATCCTACGAGCAGTACTTC.

For the CDR3, the DNA is TGTGCCAGCAGTTACCCGACAGGGGGTGATGGAGCTTTCTTT. Residues: CASSYPTGGDGAFF. V gene TRBV6-6 combines with J gene TRBJ1-1; TRBD1 matches 9 bases. The J segment lost 10 bases and the V segment lost 2 bases, leaving 8 bases of the junction unmatched. The CDR3 extends over 14 amino acids. The germline CDR1 and CDR2 sequences are MNHNY and SVGAGI (reference sequence).

V gene TRBV28 combines with J gene TRBJ1-6; D not certain. CDR3 size: 16 residues. Germline CDR1 is MDHEN and CDR2 is SYDVKM. Trimming stripped 3 bases from V and 3 bases from J, with 12 bases between. The CDR3 loop reads CASSFTQANYNSPLHF. The DNA of the CDR3 is TGTGCCAGCAGTTTTACTCAGGCCAACTATAATTCACCCCTCCACTTT.

The V and J genes are TRBV14 and TRBJ2-3; D could derive from TRBD1 or TRBD2 (5 bases each). This CDR3 comprises 14 residues. In germline, CDR1 is SGHDN, CDR2 FVKESK. Trimming removed 1 base from V and 3 bases from J, with 8 bases in between. For the CDR3, the DNA is TGTGCCAGCAGCCAAGGGGGACCGACAGATACGCAGTATTTT. This translates into CASSQGGPTDTQYF.

The rearrangement uses TRBV7-3 and TRBJ2-3; D ambiguous. Per the germline V gene, CDR1 is SGHTA and CDR2 is FQGTGA. Trimming stripped 5 bases from V and 0 bases from J, with 18 bases between. This CDR3 comprises 17 residues. The CDR3 DNA follows: TGTGCCAGCAGCCAAGGTTCCCGCGGCACTAGCACAGATACGCAGTATTTT. It encodes CASSQGSRGTSTDTQYF.

The V gene is TRBV11-2, the J gene TRBJ2-3; a weak D match, TRBD2 (6 bases). CDR3 length: 15 residues. Looked up from germline, CDR1 is SGHAT and CDR2 is FQNNGV. V was trimmed by 1 base and J by 4 bases, leaving 12 bases between them. In DNA form, the CDR3 reads TGTGCCAGCAGCTTAGTTGGGACGGGGGCAGATACGCAGTATTTT. It specifies CASSLVGTGADTQYF.